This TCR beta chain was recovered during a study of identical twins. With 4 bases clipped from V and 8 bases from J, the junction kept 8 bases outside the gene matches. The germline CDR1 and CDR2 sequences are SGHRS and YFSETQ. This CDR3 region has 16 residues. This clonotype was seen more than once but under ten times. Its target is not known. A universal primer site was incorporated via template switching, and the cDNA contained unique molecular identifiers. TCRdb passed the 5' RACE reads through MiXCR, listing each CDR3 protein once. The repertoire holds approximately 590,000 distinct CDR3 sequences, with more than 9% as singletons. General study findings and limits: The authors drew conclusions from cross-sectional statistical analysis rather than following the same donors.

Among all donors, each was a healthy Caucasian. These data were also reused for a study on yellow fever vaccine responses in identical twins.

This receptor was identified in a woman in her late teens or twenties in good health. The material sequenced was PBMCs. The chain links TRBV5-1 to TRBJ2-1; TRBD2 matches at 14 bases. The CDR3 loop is CASSIGLAGGGDEQFF. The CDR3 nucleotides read TGCGCCAGCAGCATCGGACTAGCGGGAGGCGGGGATGAGCAGTTCTTC.